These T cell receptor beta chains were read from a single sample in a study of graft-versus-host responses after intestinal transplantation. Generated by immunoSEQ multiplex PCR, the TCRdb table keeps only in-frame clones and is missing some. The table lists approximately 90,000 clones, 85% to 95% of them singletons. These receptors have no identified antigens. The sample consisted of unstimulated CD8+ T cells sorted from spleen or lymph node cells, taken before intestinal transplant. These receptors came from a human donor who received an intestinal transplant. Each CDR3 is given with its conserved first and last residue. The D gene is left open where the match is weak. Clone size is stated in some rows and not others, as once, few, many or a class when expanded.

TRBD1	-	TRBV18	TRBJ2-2	CASSITGGAPALSRANTGELFF	TGTGCCAGCTCGATAACAGGGGGCGCCCCCGCCCTCTCCCGCGCGAACACCGGGGAGCTGTTTTTT
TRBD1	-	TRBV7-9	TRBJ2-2	CASTSLTGTGDTGELFF	TGTGCCAGCACCTCCCTAACCGGGACAGGGGACACCGGGGAGCTGTTTTTT
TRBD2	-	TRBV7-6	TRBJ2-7	CASSLVGFGGNEQYF	TGTGCCAGCAGCTTAGTGGGCTTCGGGGGGAACGAGCAGTACTTC
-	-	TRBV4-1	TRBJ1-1	CASSQTTTTSPGAFF	TGCGCCAGCAGCCAAACGACGACAACATCGCCCGGAGCTTTCTTT
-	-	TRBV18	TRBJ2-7	CASSADIGTDEQYF	TGTGCCAGCTCAGCAGACATTGGAACAGATGAGCAGTACTTC
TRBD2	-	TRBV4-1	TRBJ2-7	CASSQDTSGAYEQYF	TGCGCCAGCAGCCAAGACACTAGCGGCGCGTACGAGCAGTACTTC
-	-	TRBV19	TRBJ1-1	CASRTANTEAFF	TGTGCCAGTAGGACTGCGAACACTGAAGCTTTCTTT
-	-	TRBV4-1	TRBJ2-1	CASSQDTGSSYNEQFF	TGCGCCAGCAGCCAAGATACGGGGAGCTCCTACAATGAGCAGTTCTTC
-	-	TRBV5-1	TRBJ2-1	CASSLAGDRFYNEQFF	TGCGCCAGCAGCTTGGCCGGAGACAGGTTCTACAATGAGCAGTTCTTC
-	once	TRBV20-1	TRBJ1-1	CSARENTEAFF	TGCAGTGCACGGGAGAACACTGAAGCTTTCTTT
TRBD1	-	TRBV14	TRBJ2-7	CASSQAPGQGDHEQYF	TGTGCCAGCAGCCAAGCCCCCGGACAGGGAGACCACGAGCAGTACTTC
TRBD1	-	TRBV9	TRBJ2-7	CASSVGPGTGVYEQYF	TGTGCCAGCAGCGTAGGTCCGGGGACAGGTGTGTACGAGCAGTACTTC
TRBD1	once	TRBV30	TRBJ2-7	CAWSPPDRVGEQYF	TGTGCCTGGAGCCCACCGGACAGGGTCGGCGAGCAGTACTTC
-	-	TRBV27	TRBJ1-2	CASSLSAQGGDYGYTF	TGTGCCAGCAGTTTATCCGCACAGGGTGGCGACTATGGCTACACCTTC
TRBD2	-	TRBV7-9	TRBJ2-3	CASSPRTSGGNTDTQYF	TGTGCCAGCAGCCCCCGGACTAGCGGGGGGAACACAGATACGCAGTATTTT
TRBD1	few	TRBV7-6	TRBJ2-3	CASSLARGQGPDTQYF	TGTGCCAGCAGCTTAGCGCGCGGACAGGGACCAGATACGCAGTATTTT
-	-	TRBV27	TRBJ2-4	CASSLSPGAKNIQYF	TGTGCCAGCAGTTTATCCCCCGGAGCCAAAAACATTCAGTACTTC
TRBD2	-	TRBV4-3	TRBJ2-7	CASSQDTTSDNYEQYF	TGCGCCAGCAGCCAAGATACGACTAGCGACAACTACGAGCAGTACTTC
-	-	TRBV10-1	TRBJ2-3	CASSEDEEDGLSTDTQYF	TGCGCCAGCAGTGAGGACGAAGAGGACGGACTATCCACAGATACGCAGTATTTT
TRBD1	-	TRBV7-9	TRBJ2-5	CATAGQEDF	TGTGCCACCGCGGGACAGGAAGACTTC
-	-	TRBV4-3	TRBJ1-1	CASSQTSWAEAFF	TGCGCCAGCAGCCAAACTAGTTGGGCTGAAGCTTTCTTT
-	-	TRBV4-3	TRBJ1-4	CASSQEEGHNEKLFF	TGCGCCAGCAGCCAAGAAGAGGGCCATAATGAAAAACTGTTTTTT
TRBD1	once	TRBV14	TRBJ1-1	CASSRGNRGTTEAFF	TGTGCCAGCAGCCGGGGGAACAGGGGTACAACTGAAGCTTTCTTT
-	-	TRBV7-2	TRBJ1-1	CASSLAAGLNTEAFF	TGTGCCAGCAGCTTAGCAGCAGGATTGAACACTGAAGCTTTCTTT
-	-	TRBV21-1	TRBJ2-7	CASSIGRDYEQYF	TGTGCCAGCAGCATCGGGCGGGACTACGAGCAGTACTTC
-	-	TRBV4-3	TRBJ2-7	CASSQNTGHTYEQYF	TGCGCCAGCAGCCAGAACACGGGACACACCTACGAGCAGTACTTC
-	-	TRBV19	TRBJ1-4	CASSIGVGNEKLFF	TGTGCCAGTAGTATCGGGGTCGGGAATGAAAAACTGTTTTTT
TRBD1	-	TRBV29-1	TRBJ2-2	CSVSGQANTGELFF	TGCAGCGTCTCCGGACAGGCGAACACCGGGGAGCTGTTTTTT
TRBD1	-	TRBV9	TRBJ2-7	CASSRDSSYEQYF	TGTGCCAGCAGCCGGGACAGCTCCTACGAGCAGTACTTC
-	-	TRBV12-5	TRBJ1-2	CASGRADGYTF	TGTGCTAGTGGGAGGGCCGATGGCTACACCTTC
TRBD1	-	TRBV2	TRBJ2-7	CASSDKGQGEYEQYF	TGTGCCAGCAGTGATAAAGGACAGGGCGAGTACGAGCAGTACTTC
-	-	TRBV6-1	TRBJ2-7	CASSAGVGGSSYEQYF	TGTGCCAGCAGTGCGGGGGTGGGGGGAAGCTCCTACGAGCAGTACTTC
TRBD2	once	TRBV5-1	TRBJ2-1	CASSSSTSGGAGQFF	TGCGCCAGCAGCTCGAGCACTAGCGGGGGGGCTGGGCAGTTCTTC
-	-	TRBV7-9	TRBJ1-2	CASTPLQVVYGYTF	TGTGCCAGCACCCCGTTACAGGTAGTCTATGGCTACACCTTC
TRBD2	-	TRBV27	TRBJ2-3	CASSSYGLAETTDTQYF	TGTGCCAGCAGTTCCTATGGACTAGCGGAAACCACAGATACGCAGTATTTT
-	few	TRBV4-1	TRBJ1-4	CASSHASAGEKLFF	TGCGCCAGCAGCCATGCCTCGGCGGGCGAGAAACTGTTTTTT
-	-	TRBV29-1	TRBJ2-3	CSVEDRGSFSTDTQYF	TGCAGCGTTGAAGATCGTGGCTCCTTTAGCACAGATACGCAGTATTTT
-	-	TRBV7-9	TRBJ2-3	CASSLESRYLTQYF	TGTGCCAGCAGCTTGGAGAGCCGGTACCTTACGCAGTATTTT
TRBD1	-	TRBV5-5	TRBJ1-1	CASRRTGQTEAFF	TGTGCCAGCAGGCGGACAGGGCAAACTGAAGCTTTCTTT
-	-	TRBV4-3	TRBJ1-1	CASSQQAGRQDTEAFF	TGCGCCAGCAGCCAACAAGCGGGACGGCAGGATACTGAAGCTTTCTTT
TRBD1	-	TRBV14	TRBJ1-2	CASSPPGQGSYGYTF	TGTGCCAGCAGCCCGCCGGGACAGGGCTCCTATGGCTACACCTTC
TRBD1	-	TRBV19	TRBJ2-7	CASSHGTGTASYEQYF	TGTGCCAGTAGTCACGGTACCGGGACAGCTAGCTACGAGCAGTACTTC
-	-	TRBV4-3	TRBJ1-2	CASSQETGYGYTF	TGCGCCAGCAGCCAAGAGACAGGCTATGGCTACACCTTC
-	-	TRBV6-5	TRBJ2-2	CASSYGLNTGELFF	TGTGCCAGCAGTTACGGCCTCAACACCGGGGAGCTGTTTTTT
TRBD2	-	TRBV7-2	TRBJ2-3	CASSLVQLAGGPTDTQYF	TGTGCCAGCAGCTTAGTGCAACTAGCGGGGGGGCCTACAGATACGCAGTATTTT
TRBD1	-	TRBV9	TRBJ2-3	CASSEGQISTDTQYF	TGTGCCAGCAGCGAGGGACAGATTAGCACAGATACGCAGTATTTT
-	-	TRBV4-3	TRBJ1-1	CASSQDFRGKNTEAFF	TGCGCCAGCAGCCAAGATTTCAGGGGAAAGAACACTGAAGCTTTCTTT
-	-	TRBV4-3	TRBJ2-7	CASSQDPRDEQYF	TGCGCCAGCAGCCAAGATCCTCGGGACGAGCAGTACTTC
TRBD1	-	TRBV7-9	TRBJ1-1	CASSRDRGVTDTEAFF	TGTGCCAGCAGCCGGGACAGGGGAGTGACAGACACTGAAGCTTTCTTT